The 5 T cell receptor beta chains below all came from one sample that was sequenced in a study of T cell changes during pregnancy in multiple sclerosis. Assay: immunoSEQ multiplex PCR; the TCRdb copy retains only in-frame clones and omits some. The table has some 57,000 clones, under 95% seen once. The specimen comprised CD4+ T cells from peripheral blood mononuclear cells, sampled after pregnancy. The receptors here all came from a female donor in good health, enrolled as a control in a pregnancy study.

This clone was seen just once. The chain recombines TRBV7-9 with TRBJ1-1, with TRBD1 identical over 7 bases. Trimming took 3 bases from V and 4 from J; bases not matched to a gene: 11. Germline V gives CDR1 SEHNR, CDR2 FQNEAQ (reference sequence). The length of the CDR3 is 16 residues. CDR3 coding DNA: TGTGCCAGCAGCTTGTACAGGGGAGATGAGGCCACTGAAGCTTTCTTT. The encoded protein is CASSLYRGDEATEAFF.

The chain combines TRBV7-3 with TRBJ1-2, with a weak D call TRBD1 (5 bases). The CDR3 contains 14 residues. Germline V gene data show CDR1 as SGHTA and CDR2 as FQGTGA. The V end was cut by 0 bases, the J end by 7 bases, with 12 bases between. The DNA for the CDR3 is TGTGCCAGCAGCTTAACGCACCAGGGTGGTGGCTACACCTTC. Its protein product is CASSLTHQGGGYTF.

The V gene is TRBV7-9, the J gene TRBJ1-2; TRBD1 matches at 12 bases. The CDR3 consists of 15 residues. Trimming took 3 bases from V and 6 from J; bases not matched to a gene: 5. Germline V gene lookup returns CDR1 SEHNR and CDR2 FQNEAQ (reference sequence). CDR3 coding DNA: TGTGCCAGCAGCTTTGGGACAGGGGGCGGCCATGGCTACACCTTC. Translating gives CASSFGTGGGHGYTF.

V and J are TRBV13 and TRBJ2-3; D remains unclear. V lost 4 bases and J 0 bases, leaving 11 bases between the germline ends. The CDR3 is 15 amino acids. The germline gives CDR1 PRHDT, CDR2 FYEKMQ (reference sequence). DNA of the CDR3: TGTGCCAGCAGCTATACCCCAGGAAGCACAGATACGCAGTATTTT. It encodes CASSYTPGSTDTQYF.

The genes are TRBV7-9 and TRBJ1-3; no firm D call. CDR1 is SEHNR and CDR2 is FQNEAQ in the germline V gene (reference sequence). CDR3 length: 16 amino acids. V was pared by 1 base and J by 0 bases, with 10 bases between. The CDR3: CASSLEAAVSGNTIYF. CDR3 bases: TGTGCCAGCAGCTTAGAAGCCGCCGTCTCTGGAAACACCATATATTTT.